A single sample gave rise to the 8 T cell receptor beta chains below, sequenced in a study of blood T cell repertoires in COVID-19. Clones were sequenced by immunoSEQ multiplex PCR, and TCRdb holds only the in-frame ones, with some missing. The repertoire holds about 120,000 clones, 85% to 90% seen once, with approximately 20% in the top ten. Sequenced input: peripheral blood. The receptors here all came from a human donor with acute or convalescent COVID-19. The donor label of this sample is uncertain.

The chain recombines TRBV3-1 (or the pseudogene TRBV3-2) with TRBJ2-4; D is perhaps TRBD2 (6 bases). Germline CDR1 and CDR2: LGHDT and YNNKEL (reference sequence). This CDR3 spans 14 amino acids. V lost 1 base to trimming and J lost 7 bases, with 11 bases between them. In DNA, the CDR3 is TGTGCCAGCAGCCAAGGTGGAGGGGTGAACATTCAGTACTTC. This encodes CASSQGGGVNIQYF.

This clone has only one observation. The chain employs TRBV7-2 and TRBJ2-1; 9 bases align to TRBD1. J gave up 5 bases and V 6 bases, and 5 bases lay outside the gene matches. The CDR3 loop spans 14 amino acids. The germline V gene has CDR1 SGHTA and CDR2 FQGNSA. CDR3 bases: TGTGCCAGCAGTCGAGACAGGGGGGACAATGAGCAGTTCTTC. Encoded protein: CASSRDRGDNEQFF.

This clone has just one count. This chain links TRBV5-1 with TRBJ1-4, with TRBD1 matching over 9 bases. CDR1 and CDR2 (germline): SGHRS, YFSETQ. V lost 3 bases and J lost 5; bases outside the gene matches: 5. This CDR3 comprises 15 residues. The CDR3 bases are TGCGCCAGCAGCTCACAGGGGGCGCGAAATGAAAAACTGTTTTTT. Protein: CASSSQGARNEKLFF.

The J gene is TRBJ2-7, the V gene TRBV6-5, with D unresolved. V lost 0 bases and J lost 2, with 11 bases in between. Germline V gene lookup returns CDR1 MNHEY and CDR2 SVGAGI. CDR3 length equals 15 residues. CDR3 DNA sequence: TGTGCCAGCAGTTACTCGCCACGAACGGCCTACGAGCAGTACTTC. As protein: CASSYSPRTAYEQYF.

This clone was seen just once. The chain carries TRBV27 and TRBJ2-7, with 13 bases aligning to TRBD2. The ends lost 4 bases at V and 3 bases at J; junction bases unmatched: 9. The germline V gene encodes CDR1 MNHEY and CDR2 SMNVEV (reference sequence). CDR3 length: 17 residues. CDR3 sequence (DNA): TGTGCCAGCAGTTCCCAACGACTAGCGGGAGGACTCTACGAGCAGTACTTC. Its protein is CASSSQRLAGGLYEQYF.

This chain connects TRBV6-2 or TRBV6-3 to TRBJ2-3, with 7 positions matching TRBD2. The CDR3 covers 16 residues. J lost 2 bases, V lost 6 bases, and 11 bases had no gene match. Germline values: CDR1 MNHEY, CDR2 SVGEGT. CDR3 amino acids: CASSLGTSEFTDTQYF. The CDR3 nucleotides read TGTGCCAGCAGCTTGGGAACTAGCGAGTTCACAGATACGCAGTATTTT.

The genes are TRBV11-3 and TRBJ2-3; D perhaps matches TRBD2 (5 bases). The CDR3 consists of 18 residues. In germline, CDR1 is SGHNT, CDR2 YENEEA. V shed 1 base and J shed 0 bases, with 17 bases lying between them. CDR3 residues: CASSLGGPFTTSTDTQYF. The CDR3 DNA sequence: TGTGCCAGCAGCTTAGGAGGGCCCTTCACGACTAGCACAGATACGCAGTATTTT.

V usage is TRBV5-5 and J usage is TRBJ1-4; possible D gene TRBD1, 6 bases. From germline, CDR1 is SGHKS and CDR2 YYEKEE (reference sequence). V was pared by 4 bases and J by 4 bases, with 11 bases between. CDR3 length: 14 amino acids. CDR3 coding DNA: TGTGCCAGCAGCCAACAGGGAATTAATGAAAAACTGTTTTTT. It codes for CASSQQGINEKLFF. The variable domain in full, completed from reference TRBV5-5 and TRBJ1-4, reads DAGVTQSPTHLIKTRGQQVTLRCSPISGHKSVSWYQQVLGQGPQFIFQYYEKEERGRGNFPDRFSARQFPNYSSELNVNALLLGDSALYLCASSQQGINEKLFFGSGTQLSVL.